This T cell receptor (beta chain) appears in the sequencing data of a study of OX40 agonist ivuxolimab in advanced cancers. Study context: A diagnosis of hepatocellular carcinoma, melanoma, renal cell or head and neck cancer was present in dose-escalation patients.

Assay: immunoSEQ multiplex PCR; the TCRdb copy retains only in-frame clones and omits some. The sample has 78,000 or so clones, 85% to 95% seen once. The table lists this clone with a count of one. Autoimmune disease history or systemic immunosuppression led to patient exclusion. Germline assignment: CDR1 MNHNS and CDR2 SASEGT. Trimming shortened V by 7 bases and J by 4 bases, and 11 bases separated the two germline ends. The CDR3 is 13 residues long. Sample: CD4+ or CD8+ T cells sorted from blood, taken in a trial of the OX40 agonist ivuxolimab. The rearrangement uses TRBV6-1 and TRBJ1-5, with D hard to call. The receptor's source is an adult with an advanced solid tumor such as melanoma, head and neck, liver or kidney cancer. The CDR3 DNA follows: TGTGCCAGCAACCGGGAGTTAAATCAGCCCCAGCATTTT. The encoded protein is CASNRELNQPQHF.